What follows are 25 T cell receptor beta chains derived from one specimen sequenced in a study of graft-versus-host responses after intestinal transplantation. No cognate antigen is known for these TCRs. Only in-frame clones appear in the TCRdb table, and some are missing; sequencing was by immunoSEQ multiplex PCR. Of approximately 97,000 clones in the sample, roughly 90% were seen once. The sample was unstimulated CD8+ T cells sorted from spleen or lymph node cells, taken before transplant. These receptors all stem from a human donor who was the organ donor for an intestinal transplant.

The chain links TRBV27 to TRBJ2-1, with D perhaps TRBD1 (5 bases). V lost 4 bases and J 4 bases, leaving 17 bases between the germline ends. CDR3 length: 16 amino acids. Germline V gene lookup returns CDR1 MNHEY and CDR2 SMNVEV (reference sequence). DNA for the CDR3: TGTGCCAGCAGTTCCCCGAGACAGACCTTGTACAATGAGCAGTTCTTC. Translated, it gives CASSSPRQTLYNEQFF.

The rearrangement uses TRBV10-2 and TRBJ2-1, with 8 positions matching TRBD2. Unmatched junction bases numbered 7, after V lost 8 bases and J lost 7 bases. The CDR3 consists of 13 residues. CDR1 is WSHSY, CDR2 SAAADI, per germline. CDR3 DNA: TGCGCCAGCGTCAATAGCGGGATAAATGAGCAGTTCTTC. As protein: CASVNSGINEQFF.

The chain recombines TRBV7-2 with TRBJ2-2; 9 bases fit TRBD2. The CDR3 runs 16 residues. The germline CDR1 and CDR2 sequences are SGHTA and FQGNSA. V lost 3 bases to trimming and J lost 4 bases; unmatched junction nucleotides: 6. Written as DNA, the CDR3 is TGTGCCAGCAGCTTTATAGCGGGAGTGTTCACCGGGGAGCTGTTTTTT. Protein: CASSFIAGVFTGELFF. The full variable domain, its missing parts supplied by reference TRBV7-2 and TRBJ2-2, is GAGVSQSPSNKVTEKGKDVELRCDPISGHTALYWYRQSLGQGLEFLIYFQGNSAPDKSGLPSDRFSAERTGGSVSTLTIQRTQQEDSAVYLCASSFIAGVFTGELFFGEGSRLTVL.

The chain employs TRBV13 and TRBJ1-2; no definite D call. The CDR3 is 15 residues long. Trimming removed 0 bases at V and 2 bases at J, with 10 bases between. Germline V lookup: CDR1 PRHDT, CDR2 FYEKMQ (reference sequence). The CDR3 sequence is CASSLGFRSNYGYTF. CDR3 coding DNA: TGTGCCAGCAGCTTAGGATTCAGATCCAACTATGGCTACACCTTC.

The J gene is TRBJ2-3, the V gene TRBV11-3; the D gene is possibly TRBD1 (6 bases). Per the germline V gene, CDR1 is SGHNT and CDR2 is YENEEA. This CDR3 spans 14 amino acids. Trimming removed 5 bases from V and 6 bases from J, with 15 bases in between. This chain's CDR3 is CASSPVGAYDTQYF. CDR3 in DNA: TGTGCCAGCAGCCCAGTGGGGGCGTATGATACGCAGTATTTT. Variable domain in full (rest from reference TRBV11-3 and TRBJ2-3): EAGVVQSPRYKIIEKKQPVAFWCNPISGHNTLYWYLQNLGQGPELLIRYENEEAVDDSQLPKDRFSAERLKGVDSTLKIQPAELGDSAVYLCASSPVGAYDTQYFGPGTRLTVL.

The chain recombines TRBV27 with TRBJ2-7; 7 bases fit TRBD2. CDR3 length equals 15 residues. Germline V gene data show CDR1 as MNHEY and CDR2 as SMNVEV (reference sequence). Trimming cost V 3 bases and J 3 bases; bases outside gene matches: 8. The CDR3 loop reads CASSLSGGAVYEQYF. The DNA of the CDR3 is TGTGCCAGCAGTTTGTCGGGAGGTGCCGTCTACGAGCAGTACTTC.

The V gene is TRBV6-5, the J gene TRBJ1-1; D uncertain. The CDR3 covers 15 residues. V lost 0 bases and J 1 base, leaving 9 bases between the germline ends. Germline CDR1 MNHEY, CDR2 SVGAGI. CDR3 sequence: CASSYSPYSNTEAFF. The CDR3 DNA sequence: TGTGCCAGCAGTTACTCGCCCTACTCGAACACTGAAGCTTTCTTT.

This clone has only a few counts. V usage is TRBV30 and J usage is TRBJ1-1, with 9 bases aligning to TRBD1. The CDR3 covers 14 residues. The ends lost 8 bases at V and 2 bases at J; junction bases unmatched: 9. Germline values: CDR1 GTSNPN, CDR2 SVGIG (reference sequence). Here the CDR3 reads CAEGRTGENTEAFF. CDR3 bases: TGTGCCGAGGGTAGGACAGGGGAAAACACTGAAGCTTTCTTT.

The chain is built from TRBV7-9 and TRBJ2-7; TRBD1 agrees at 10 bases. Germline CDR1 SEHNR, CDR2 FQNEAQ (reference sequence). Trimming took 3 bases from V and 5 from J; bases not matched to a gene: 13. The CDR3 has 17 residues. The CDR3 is CASSFFQLGQGVHEQYF. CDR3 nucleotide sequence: TGTGCCAGCAGCTTTTTTCAGTTAGGACAGGGGGTTCACGAGCAGTACTTC.

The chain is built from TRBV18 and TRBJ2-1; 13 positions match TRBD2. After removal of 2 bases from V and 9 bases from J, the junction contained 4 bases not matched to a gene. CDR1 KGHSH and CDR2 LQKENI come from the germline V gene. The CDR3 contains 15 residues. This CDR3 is CASSPGTSGVGEQFF. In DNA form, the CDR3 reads TGTGCCAGCTCACCAGGGACTAGCGGGGTGGGTGAGCAGTTCTTC.

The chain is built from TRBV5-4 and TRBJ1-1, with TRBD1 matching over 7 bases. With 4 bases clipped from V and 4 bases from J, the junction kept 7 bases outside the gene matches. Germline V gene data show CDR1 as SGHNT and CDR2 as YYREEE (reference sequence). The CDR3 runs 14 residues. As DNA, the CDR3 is TGTGCCAGCAGCCCAAGGGGGCTGGGCACTGAAGCTTTCTTT. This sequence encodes CASSPRGLGTEAFF.

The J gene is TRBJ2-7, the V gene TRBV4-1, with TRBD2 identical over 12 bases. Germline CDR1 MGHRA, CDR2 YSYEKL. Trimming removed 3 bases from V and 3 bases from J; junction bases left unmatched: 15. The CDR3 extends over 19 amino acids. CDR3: CASSHGRLAGAGRFYEQYF. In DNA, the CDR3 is TGCGCCAGCAGCCACGGACGACTAGCGGGGGCGGGTAGGTTCTACGAGCAGTACTTC.

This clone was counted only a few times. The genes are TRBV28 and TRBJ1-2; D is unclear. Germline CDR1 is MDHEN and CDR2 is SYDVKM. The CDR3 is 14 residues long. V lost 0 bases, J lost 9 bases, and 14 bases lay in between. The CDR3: CASSLWLSRQRYTF. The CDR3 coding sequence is TGTGCCAGCAGTTTATGGTTATCCAGGCAACGCTACACCTTC.

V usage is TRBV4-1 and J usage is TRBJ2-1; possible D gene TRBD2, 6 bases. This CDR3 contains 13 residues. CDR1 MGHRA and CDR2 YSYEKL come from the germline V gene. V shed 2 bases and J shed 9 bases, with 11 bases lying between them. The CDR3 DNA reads TGCGCCAGCAGCCAAATGGCGGGGACTGAGCAGTTCTTC. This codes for CASSQMAGTEQFF.

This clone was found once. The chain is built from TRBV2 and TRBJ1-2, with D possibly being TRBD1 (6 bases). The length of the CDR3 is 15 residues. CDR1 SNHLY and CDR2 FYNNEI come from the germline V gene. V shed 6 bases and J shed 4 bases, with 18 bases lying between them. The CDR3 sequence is CASSAMGGAVYGYTF. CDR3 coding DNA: TGTGCCAGCAGCGCTATGGGGGGGGCGGTCTATGGCTACACCTTC.

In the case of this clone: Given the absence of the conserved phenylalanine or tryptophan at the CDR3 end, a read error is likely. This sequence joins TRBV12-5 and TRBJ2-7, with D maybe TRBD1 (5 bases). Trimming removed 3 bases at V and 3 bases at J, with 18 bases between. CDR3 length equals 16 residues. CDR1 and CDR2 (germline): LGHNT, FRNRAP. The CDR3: CASGFRGPKGLYEQYL. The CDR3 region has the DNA TGTGCTAGTGGTTTCCGCGGACCCAAGGGGCTCTACGAGCAGTACCTC.

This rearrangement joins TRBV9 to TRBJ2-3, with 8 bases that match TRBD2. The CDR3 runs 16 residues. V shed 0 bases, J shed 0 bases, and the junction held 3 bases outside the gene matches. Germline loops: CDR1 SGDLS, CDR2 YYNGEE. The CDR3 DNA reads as TGTGCCAGCAGCGTAGCCAGCGGGGGAAGCACAGATACGCAGTATTTT. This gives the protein CASSVASGGSTDTQYF.

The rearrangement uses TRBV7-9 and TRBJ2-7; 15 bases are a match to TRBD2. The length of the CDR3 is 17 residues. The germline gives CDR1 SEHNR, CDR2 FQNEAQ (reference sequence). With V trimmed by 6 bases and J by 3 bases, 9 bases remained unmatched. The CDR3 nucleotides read TGTGCCAGCAGTCCAGGACTAGCGGGAGGGGGGAGCTACGAGCAGTACTTC. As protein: CASSPGLAGGGSYEQYF.

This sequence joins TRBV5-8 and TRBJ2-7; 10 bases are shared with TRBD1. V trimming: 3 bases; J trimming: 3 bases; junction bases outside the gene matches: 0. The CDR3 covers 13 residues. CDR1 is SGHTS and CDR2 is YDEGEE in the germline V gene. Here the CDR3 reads CASSWTGGYEQYF. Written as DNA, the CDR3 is TGTGCCAGCAGCTGGACAGGGGGCTACGAGCAGTACTTC.

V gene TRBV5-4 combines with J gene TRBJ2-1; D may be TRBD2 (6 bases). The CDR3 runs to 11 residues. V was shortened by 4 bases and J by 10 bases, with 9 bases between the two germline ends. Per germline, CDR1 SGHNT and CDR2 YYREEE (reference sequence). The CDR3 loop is CASSALAEQFF. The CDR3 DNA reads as TGTGCCAGCAGCGCCCTAGCGGAGCAGTTCTTC.

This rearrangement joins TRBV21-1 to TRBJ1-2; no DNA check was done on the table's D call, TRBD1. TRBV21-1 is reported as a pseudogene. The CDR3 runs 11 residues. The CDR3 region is CASAKQDGYTF. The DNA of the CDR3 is TGTGCCAGCGCGAAACAGGATGGCTACACCTTC.

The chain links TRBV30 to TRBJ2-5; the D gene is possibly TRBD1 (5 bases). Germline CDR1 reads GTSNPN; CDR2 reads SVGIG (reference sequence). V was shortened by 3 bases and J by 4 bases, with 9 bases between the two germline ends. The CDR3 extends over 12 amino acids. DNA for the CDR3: TGTGCCTGGAGAAGGGGTCGAGAGACCCAGTACTTC. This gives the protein CAWRRGRETQYF. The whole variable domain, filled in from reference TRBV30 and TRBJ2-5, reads SQTIHQWPATLVQPVGSPLSLECTVEGTSNPNLYWYRQAAGRGLQLLFYSVGIGQISSEVPQNLSASRPQDRQFILSSKKLLLSDSGFYLCAWRRGRETQYFGPGTRLLVL.

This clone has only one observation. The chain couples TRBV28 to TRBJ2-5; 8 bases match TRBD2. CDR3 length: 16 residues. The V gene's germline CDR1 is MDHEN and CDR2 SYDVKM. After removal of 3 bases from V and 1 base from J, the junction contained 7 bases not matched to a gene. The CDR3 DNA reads TGTGCCAGCAGTTTCTCGGCTAGCGGGCGCCAAGAGACCCAGTACTTC. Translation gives CASSFSASGRQETQYF.

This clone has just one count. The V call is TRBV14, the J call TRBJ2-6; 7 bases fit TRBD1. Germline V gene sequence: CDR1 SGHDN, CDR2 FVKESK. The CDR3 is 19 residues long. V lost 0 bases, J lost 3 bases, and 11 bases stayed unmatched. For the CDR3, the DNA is TGTGCCAGCAGCCAAGACGTAACCCAGACAGGGCGTGGGGCCAACGTCCTGACTTTC. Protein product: CASSQDVTQTGRGANVLTF.

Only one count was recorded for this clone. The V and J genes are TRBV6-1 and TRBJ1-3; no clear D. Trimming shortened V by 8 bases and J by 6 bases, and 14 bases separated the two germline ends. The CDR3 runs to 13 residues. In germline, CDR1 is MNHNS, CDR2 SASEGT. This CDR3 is CASLGSLTNTIYF. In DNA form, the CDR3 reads TGTGCCAGCTTGGGCAGCCTCACAAACACCATATATTTT.